This note documents a single T cell receptor beta chain sequence. The germline CDR1 and CDR2 sequences are SQVTM and ANQGSEA. This CDR3 spans 13 amino acids. The V gene lost 3 bases and the J gene lost 8 bases, with 14 bases spanning the gap. These data belong to a study of blood T cell repertoires in COVID-19. The method was immunoSEQ multiplex PCR; TCRdb's version includes in-frame clones alone and lacks a portion of them. The top ten clones hold 3.4% of a sample with a few hundred thousand clones, around 84% of them seen once. The clonotype originates from a woman in her late teens or twenties with acute or convalescent COVID-19. This sequence joins TRBV29-1 and TRBJ2-1, with D unclear. The sequencing sample was made of peripheral blood. The CDR3 protein is CSVDLGPRDEQFF. The CDR3 bases are TGCAGCGTTGATTTAGGCCCCCGGGATGAGCAGTTCTTC.